In its sample, the clone carrying this TCR beta chain was seen many times. What it binds is not known. Exclusion applied to patients with other autoimmune diseases, uncontrolled infections, pregnancy or lactation. V was cut by 3 bases and J by 3 bases, with 11 bases left in between. In germline, CDR1 is MGHDK, CDR2 SYGVNS. This CDR3 has 14 amino acids. This sample stems from a study of Graves' ophthalmopathy and Graves' hyperthyroidism. On the study more broadly: Researchers classed hyperthyroidism as stable given no ophthalmopathy within 18 months of follow-up.

Transcripts of RNA were the source for amplifying TCR beta CDR3 regions. Second-round multiplex PCR followed a first-round RT-PCR using HTBI primers. TCRdb analysed the multiplex PCR reads with MiXCR anew, one entry per CDR3 protein. Of 450,000 to 600,000 distinct CDR3 sequences listed, under 40% are singletons. Study results and limitations: Thyroid clonotypes that were expanded above 0.001 frequency mostly also appeared in blood. For predicting ophthalmopathy progression, the model had about 71% sensitivity and 72.22% specificity.

This sequence joins TRBV25-1 and TRBJ1-1; D may be TRBD1 (6 bases). The sequenced sample was peripheral blood or thyroid tissue (not recorded which). The receptor comes from an adult man with Graves' hyperthyroidism. The DNA of the CDR3 is TGTGCCAGCAGTGACCGAAGGACAGACACTGAAGCTTTCTTT. Amino acids: CASSDRRTDTEAFF.